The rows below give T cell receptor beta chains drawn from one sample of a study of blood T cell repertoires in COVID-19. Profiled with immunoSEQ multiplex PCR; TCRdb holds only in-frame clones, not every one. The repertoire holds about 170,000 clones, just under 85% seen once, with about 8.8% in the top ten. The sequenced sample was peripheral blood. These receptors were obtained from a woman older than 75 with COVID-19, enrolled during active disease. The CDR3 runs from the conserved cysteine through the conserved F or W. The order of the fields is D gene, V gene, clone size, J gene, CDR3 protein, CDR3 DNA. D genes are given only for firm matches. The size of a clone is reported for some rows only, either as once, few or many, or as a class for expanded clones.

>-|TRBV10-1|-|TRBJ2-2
CASGRAGELFF
TGCGCCAGCGGCAGGGCCGGGGAGCTGTTTTTT
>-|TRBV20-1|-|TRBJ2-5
CSAAGSETQYF
TGCAGTGCGGCGGGGTCGGAGACCCAGTACTTC
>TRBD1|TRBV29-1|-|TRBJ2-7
CSVSGQGDYEQYF
TGCAGCGTCTCGGGACAGGGAGATTACGAGCAGTACTTC
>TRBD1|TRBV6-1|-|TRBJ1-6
CASSEASGQGYSPLHF
TGTGCCAGCAGTGAAGCTTCAGGACAGGGTTATTCACCCCTCCACTTT
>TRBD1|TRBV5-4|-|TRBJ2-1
CASSPGTDSYNEQFF
TGTGCCAGCAGCCCCGGGACAGACTCCTACAATGAGCAGTTCTTC
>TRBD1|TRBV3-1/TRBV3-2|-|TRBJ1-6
CASRTGTGNSPLHF
TGTGCCAGCAGAACCGGGACAGGGAATTCACCCCTCCACTTT
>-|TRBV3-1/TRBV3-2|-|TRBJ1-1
CASSQIQGTEAFF
TGTGCCAGCAGCCAGATTCAGGGGACTGAAGCTTTCTTT
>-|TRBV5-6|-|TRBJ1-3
CASSLLDRLPGNTIYF
TGTGCCAGCAGCTTACTCGACAGGCTTCCTGGAAACACCATATATTTT
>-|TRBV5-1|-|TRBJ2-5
CASSVTGRHSETQYF
TGCGCCAGCAGCGTTACAGGGCGACATTCAGAGACCCAGTACTTC
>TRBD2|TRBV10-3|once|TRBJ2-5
CAISESLAGGRTQYF
TGTGCCATCAGTGAGTCTCTAGCGGGAGGTCGGACCCAGTACTTC
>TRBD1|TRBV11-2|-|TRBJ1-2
CASSATGTGPKLSGGYTF
TGTGCCAGCAGCGCCACCGGGACAGGACCTAAGCTCTCGGGGGGCTACACCTTC
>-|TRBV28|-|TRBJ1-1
CASRQNTEAFF
TGTGCCAGCAGACAAAACACTGAAGCTTTCTTT
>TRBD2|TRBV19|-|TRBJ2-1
CASSGAGAPRNEQFF
TGTGCCAGTAGTGGGGCGGGAGCCCCCCGCAATGAGCAGTTCTTC
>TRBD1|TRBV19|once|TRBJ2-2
CASRQGTGDTGELFF
TGTGCCAGTAGACAGGGGACAGGGGATACCGGGGAGCTGTTTTTT
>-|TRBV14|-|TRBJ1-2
CASSQVLTGGYTF
TGTGCCAGCAGCCAGGTACTAACCGGTGGCTACACCTTC
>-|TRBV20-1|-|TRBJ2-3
CSASPVRSTDTQYF
TGCAGTGCTAGTCCCGTCCGTAGCACAGATACGCAGTATTTT
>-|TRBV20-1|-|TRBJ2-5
CSASDGRETQYF
TGCAGTGCTAGTGACGGGAGAGAGACCCAGTACTTC
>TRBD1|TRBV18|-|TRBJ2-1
CASSPSSRTGLHEEQFF
TGTGCCAGCTCACCTAGCTCAAGGACAGGCCTTCATGAGGAGCAGTTCTTC
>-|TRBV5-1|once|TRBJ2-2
CASSRGTAGELFF
TGCGCCAGCAGTAGGGGAACGGCCGGGGAGCTGTTTTTT
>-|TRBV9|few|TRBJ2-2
CASRAGTNTGELFF
TGTGCCAGCCGCGCGGGAACGAACACCGGGGAGCTGTTTTTT
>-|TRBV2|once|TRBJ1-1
CASSRGVGTEAFF
TGTGCCTCCAGCCGGGGTGTGGGCACTGAAGCTTTCTTT
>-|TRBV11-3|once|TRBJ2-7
CASSQSSGGYEQYF
TGTGCCAGCAGCCAAAGCAGCGGAGGATACGAGCAGTACTTC
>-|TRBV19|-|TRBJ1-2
CASSRDYGYTF
TGTGCCAGTAGCCGTGACTATGGCTACACCTTC
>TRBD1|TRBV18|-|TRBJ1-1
CASSPGTGGAAFF
TGTGCCAGCTCACCTGGTACAGGGGGCGCAGCTTTCTTT
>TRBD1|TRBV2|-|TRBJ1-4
CASSEFGQGSEKLFF
TGTGCCAGCAGTGAATTTGGACAGGGGAGTGAAAAACTGTTTTTT
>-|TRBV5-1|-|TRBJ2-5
CASSLAFETQYF
TGCGCCAGCAGCTTGGCCTTCGAGACCCAGTACTTC
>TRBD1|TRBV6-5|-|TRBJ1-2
CASSSRQGALQGYTF
TGTGCCAGCAGTTCACGGCAGGGGGCGCTTCAGGGCTACACCTTC
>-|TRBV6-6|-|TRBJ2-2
CAGRRSTGELFF
TGTGCCGGCCGACGGAGCACCGGGGAGCTGTTTTTT
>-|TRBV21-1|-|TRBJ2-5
CARSAEGRQETQYF
TGTGCCAGATCGGCGGAGGGTCGCCAAGAGACCCAGTACTTC
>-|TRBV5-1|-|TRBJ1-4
CASSYGLSTNEKLFF
TGCGCCAGCAGTTACGGACTTTCAACTAATGAAAAACTGTTTTTT
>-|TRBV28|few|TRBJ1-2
CASSLVSPFNYGYTF
TGTGCCAGCAGTTTAGTGAGCCCCTTCAACTATGGCTACACCTTC
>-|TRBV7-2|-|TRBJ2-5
CASSVPVPKQETQYF
TGTGCCAGCAGCGTGCCGGTACCGAAACAAGAGACCCAGTACTTC
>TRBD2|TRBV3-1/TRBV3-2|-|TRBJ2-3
CASSLYGAGVTDTQYF
TGTGCCAGCAGCCTTTATGGGGCGGGAGTCACAGATACGCAGTATTTT
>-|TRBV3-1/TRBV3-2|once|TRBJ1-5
CASSPGHNSNQPQHF
TGTGCCAGCAGCCCAGGACACAATAGCAATCAGCCCCAGCATTTT
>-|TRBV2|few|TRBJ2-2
CASSDNSNTGELFF
TGTGCCAGCAGTGACAACTCGAACACCGGGGAGCTGTTTTTT
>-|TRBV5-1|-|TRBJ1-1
CASSLGQAVNTEAFF
TGCGCCAGCAGCTTGGGTCAAGCGGTGAACACTGAAGCTTTCTTT
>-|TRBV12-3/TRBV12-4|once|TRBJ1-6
CASAPGSSPLHF
TGTGCCAGCGCCCCAGGCTCTTCACCCCTCCACTTT
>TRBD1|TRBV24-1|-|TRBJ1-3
CATHGQGSGNTIYF
TGTGCCACCCATGGACAGGGCTCTGGAAACACCATATATTTT
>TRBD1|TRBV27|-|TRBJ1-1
CASSSPTGGNTEAFF
TGTGCCAGCAGTTCCCCGACAGGGGGGAACACTGAAGCTTTCTTT
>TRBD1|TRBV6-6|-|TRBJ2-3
CASSLGQGKGGDTQYF
TGTGCCAGCAGTCTTGGACAGGGGAAAGGTGGAGATACGCAGTATTTT
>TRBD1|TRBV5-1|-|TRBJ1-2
CASSLDPGGYGYTF
TGCGCCAGCAGCTTGGACCCAGGGGGCTATGGCTACACCTTC
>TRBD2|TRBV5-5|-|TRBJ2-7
CASSLSRTSGRLGEQYF
TGTGCCAGCAGCCTCTCGAGGACTAGCGGGAGATTGGGCGAGCAGTACTTC
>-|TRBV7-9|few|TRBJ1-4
CASSTGGAANEKLFF
TGTGCCAGCAGCACTGGGGGGGCTGCTAATGAAAAACTGTTTTTT
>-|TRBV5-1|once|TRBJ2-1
CASSLEVQDEQFF
TGCGCCAGCAGCTTGGAGGTGCAGGATGAGCAGTTCTTC
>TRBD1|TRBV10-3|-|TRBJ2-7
CAISALPGQGSHEQYF
TGTGCCATCAGTGCCCTACCGGGACAGGGTTCCCACGAGCAGTACTTC
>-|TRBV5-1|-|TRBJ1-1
CASSLATTMNTEAFF
TGCGCCAGCAGCTTGGCCACGACAATGAACACTGAAGCTTTCTTT
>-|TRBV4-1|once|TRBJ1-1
CASSPRAGAAEAFF
TGCGCCAGCAGCCCTCGAGCGGGGGCGGCTGAAGCTTTCTTT
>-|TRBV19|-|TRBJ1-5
CASKSRGQPQHF
TGTGCCAGTAAAAGCAGGGGCCAGCCCCAGCATTTT
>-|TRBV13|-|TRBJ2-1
CASSLGGWGASYNEQFF
TGTGCCAGCAGCTTAGGTGGTTGGGGAGCCTCCTACAATGAGCAGTTCTTC
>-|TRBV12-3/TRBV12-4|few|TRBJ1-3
CASSSGNTIYF
TGTGCCAGCTCGTCTGGAAACACCATATATTTT
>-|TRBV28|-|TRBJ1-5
CASRPGGGGNQPQHF
TGTGCCAGCCGCCCCGGGGGAGGGGGCAATCAGCCCCAGCATTTT